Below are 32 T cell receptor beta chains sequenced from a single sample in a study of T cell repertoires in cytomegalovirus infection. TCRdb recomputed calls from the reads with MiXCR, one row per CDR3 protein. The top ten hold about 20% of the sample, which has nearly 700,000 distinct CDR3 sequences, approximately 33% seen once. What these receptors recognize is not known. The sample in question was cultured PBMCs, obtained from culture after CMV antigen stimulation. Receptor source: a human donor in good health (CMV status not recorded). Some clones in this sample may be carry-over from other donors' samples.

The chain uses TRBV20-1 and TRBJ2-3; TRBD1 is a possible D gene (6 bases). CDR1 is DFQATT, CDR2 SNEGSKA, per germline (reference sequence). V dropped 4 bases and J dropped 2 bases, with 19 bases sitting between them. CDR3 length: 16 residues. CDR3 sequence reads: CSAISTGRIYTDTQYF. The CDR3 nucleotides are TGCAGTGCTATCTCGACAGGCAGGATTTACACAGATACGCAGTATTTT.

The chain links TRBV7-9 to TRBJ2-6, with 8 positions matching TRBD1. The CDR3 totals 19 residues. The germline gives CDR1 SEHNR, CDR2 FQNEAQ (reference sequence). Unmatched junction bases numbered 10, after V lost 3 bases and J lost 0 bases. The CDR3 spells CASSFPRGQDNSGANVLTF. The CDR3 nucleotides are TGTGCCAGCAGCTTTCCTAGGGGACAGGACAACTCTGGGGCCAACGTCCTGACTTTC. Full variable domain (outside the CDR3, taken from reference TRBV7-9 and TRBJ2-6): DTGVSQNPRHKITKRGQNVTFRCDPISEHNRLYWYRQTLGQGPEFLTYFQNEAQLEKSRLLSDRFSAERPKGSFSTLEIQRTEQGDSAMYLCASSFPRGQDNSGANVLTFGAGSRLTVL.

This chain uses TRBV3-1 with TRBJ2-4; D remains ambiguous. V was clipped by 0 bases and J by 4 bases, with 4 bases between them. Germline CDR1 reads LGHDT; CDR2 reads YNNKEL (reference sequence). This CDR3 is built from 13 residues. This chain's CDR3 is CASSQDMKNIQYF. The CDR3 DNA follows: TGTGCCAGCAGCCAAGATATGAAAAACATTCAGTACTTC.

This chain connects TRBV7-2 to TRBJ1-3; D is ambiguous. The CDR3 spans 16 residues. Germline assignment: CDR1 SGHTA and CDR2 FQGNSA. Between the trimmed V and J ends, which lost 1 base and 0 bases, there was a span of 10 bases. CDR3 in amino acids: CASSLGPAISGNTIYF. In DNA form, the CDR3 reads TGTGCCAGCAGCTTAGGGCCAGCCATCTCTGGAAACACCATATATTTT. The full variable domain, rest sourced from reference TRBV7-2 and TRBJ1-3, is GAGVSQSPSNKVTEKGKDVELRCDPISGHTALYWYRQSLGQGLEFLIYFQGNSAPDKSGLPSDRFSAERTGGSVSTLTIQRTQQEDSAVYLCASSLGPAISGNTIYFGEGSWLTVV.

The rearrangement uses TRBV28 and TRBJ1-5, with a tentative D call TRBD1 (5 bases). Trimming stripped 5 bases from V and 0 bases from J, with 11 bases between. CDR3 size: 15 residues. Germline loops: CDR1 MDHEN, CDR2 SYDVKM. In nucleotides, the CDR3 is TGTGCCAGCAGTCCCAGGGATTTTAGCAATCAGCCCCAGCATTTT. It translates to CASSPRDFSNQPQHF.

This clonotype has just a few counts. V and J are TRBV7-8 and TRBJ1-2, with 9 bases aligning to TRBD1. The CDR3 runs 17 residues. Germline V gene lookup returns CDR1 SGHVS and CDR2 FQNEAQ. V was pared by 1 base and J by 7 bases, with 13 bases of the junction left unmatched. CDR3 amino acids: CASSLGGGTGFFGGYTF. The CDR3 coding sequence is TGTGCCAGCAGCTTAGGGGGGGGGACAGGGTTCTTCGGTGGCTACACCTTC. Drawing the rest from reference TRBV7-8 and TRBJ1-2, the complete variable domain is GAGVSQSPRYKVAKRGQDVALRCDPISGHVSLFWYQQALGQGPEFLTYFQNEAQLDKSGLPSDRFFAERPEGSVSTLKIQRTQQEDSAVYLCASSLGGGTGFFGGYTFGSGTRLTVV.

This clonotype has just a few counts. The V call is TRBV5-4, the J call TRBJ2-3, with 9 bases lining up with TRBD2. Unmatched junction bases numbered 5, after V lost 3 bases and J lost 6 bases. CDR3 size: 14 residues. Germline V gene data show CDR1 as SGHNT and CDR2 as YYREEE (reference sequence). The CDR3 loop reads CASSSREGTDTQYF. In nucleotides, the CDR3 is TGTGCCAGCAGCTCGCGGGAGGGTACCGATACGCAGTATTTT.

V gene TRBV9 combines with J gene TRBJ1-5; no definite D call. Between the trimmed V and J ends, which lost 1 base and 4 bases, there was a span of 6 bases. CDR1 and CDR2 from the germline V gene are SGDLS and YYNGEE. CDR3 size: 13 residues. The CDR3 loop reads CASSVSGNQPQHF. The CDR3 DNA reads TGTGCCAGCAGCGTATCTGGAAATCAGCCCCAGCATTTT.

Here the CDR3 DNA reads TGCGCCAGCAGCCAAGGCGGAACCATCCGCACAGATACGCAGTATTTT. It encodes CASSQGGTIRTDTQYF. The chain combines TRBV4-1 with TRBJ2-3, with D unclear. V shed 1 base and J shed 1 base, with 12 bases lying between them. CDR3 length equals 16 residues. CDR1 and CDR2 (germline): MGHRA, YSYEKL.

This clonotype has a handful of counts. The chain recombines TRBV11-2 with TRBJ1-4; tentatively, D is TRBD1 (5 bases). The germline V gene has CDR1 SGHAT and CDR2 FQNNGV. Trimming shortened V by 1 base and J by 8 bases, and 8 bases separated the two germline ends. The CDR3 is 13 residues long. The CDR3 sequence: CASSLASGEKLFF. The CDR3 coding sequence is TGTGCCAGCAGCTTAGCTTCAGGGGAAAAACTGTTTTTT.

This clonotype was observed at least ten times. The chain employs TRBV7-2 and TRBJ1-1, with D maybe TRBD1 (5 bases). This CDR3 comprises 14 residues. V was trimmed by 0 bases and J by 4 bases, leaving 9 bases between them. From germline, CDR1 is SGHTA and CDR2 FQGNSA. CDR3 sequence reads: CASSLAYGGTEAFF. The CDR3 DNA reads TGTGCCAGCAGCTTAGCGTACGGGGGCACTGAAGCTTTCTTT.

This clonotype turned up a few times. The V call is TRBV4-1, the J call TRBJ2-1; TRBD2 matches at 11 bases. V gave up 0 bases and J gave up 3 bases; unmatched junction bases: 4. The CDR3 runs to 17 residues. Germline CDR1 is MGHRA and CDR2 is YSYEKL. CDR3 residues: CASSQDPTSGIYNEQFF. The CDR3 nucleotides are TGCGCCAGCAGCCAAGACCCGACTAGCGGGATCTACAATGAGCAGTTCTTC.

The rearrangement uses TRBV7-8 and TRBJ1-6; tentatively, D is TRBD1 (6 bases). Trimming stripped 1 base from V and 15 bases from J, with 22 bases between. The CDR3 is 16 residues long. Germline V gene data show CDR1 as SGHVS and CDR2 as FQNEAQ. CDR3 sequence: CASSLVAGEGPGSLHF. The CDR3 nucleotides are TGTGCCAGCAGCTTAGTGGCAGGGGAGGGCCCTGGAAGCCTCCACTTT.

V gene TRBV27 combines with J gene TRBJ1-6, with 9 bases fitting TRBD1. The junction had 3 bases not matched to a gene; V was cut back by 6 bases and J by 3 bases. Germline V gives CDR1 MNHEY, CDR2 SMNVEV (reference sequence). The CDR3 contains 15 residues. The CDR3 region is CASRATGGYNSPLHF. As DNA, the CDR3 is TGTGCCAGCAGGGCGACAGGGGGCTATAATTCACCCCTCCACTTT.

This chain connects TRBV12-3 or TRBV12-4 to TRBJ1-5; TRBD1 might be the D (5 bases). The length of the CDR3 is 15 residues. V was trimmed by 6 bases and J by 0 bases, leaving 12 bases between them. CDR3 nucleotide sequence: TGTGCCAGCAGACTCTCCGGGGGTAGCAATCAGCCCCAGCATTTT. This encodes CASRLSGGSNQPQHF.

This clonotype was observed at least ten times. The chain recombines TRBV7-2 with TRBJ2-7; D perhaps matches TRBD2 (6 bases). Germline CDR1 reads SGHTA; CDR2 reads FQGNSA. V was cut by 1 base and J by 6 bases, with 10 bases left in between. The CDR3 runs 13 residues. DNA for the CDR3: TGTGCCAGCAGCTTAGAGGCGGGGCTCGAGCAGTACTTC. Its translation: CASSLEAGLEQYF.

CDR3 in amino acids: CAWRLAGADTQYF. CDR3 bases: TGTGCCTGGAGACTAGCGGGAGCAGATACGCAGTATTTT. The chain couples TRBV30 to TRBJ2-3; 11 bases match TRBD2. Unmatched junction bases numbered 0, after V lost 3 bases and J lost 4 bases. Germline V CDR1 and CDR2: GTSNPN, SVGIG (reference sequence). This CDR3 comprises 13 residues.

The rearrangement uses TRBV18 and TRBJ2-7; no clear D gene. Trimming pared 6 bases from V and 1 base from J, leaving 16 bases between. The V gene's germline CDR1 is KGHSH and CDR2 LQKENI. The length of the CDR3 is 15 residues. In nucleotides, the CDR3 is TGTGCCAGCTCCCATGGGGAACAAACTTCCTACGAGCAGTACTTC. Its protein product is CASSHGEQTSYEQYF.

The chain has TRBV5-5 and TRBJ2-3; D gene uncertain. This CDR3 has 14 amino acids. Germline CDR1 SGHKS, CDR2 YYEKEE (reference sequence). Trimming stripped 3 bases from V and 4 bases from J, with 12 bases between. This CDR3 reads CASSWWDDADTQYF. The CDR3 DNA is TGTGCCAGCAGCTGGTGGGATGACGCAGATACGCAGTATTTT.

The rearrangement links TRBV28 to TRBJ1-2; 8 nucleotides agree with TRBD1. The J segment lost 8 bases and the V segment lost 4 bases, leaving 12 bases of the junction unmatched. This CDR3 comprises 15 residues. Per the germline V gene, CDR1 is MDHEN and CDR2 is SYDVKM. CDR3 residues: CASSSGGQGAPGYTF. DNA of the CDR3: TGTGCCAGCAGTTCGGGAGGCCAGGGGGCGCCCGGCTACACCTTC.

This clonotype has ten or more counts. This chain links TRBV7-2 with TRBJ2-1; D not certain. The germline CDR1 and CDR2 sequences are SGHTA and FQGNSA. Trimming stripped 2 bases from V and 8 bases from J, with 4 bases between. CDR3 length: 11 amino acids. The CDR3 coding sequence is TGTGCCAGCAGCTTACATTATGAGCAGTTCTTC. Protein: CASSLHYEQFF.

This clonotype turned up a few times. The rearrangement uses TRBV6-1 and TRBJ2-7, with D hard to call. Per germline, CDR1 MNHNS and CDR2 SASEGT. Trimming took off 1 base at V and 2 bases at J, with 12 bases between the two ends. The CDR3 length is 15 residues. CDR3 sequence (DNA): TGTGCCAGCAGTGAAGGTCTCCTAATGACCTACGAGCAGTACTTC. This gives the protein CASSEGLLMTYEQYF.

The CDR3, as DNA: TGTGCCAGCACCGACCCTAGCGAGGGGTATAATGAAAAACTGTTTTTT. Translating it yields CASTDPSEGYNEKLFF. V and J are TRBV5-5 and TRBJ1-4; tentatively, D is TRBD1 (5 bases). The CDR3 has 16 amino acids. Trimming cost V 6 bases and J 4 bases, with 19 bases left between them. The germline CDR1 and CDR2 sequences are SGHKS and YYEKEE (reference sequence). The full variable domain, with the rest looked up from reference TRBV5-5 and TRBJ1-4, is DAGVTQSPTHLIKTRGQQVTLRCSPISGHKSVSWYQQVLGQGPQFIFQYYEKEERGRGNFPDRFSARQFPNYSSELNVNALLLGDSALYLCASTDPSEGYNEKLFFGSGTQLSVL.

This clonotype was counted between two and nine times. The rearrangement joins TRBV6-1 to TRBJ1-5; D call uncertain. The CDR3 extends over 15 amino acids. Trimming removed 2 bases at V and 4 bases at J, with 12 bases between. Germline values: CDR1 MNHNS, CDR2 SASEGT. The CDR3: CASSERFRANQPQHF. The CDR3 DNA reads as TGTGCCAGCAGTGAAAGATTCCGGGCGAATCAGCCCCAGCATTTT.

The CDR3 DNA reads TGTGCCAGCAGCTTTGGGGTCGCCACTGAAGCTTTCTTT. Its translation is CASSFGVATEAFF. The J gene is TRBJ1-1, the V gene TRBV7-6, with D unclear. V gave up 3 bases and J gave up 4 bases, with 9 bases separating them. The CDR3 consists of 13 residues. Germline V gives CDR1 SGHVS, CDR2 FNYEAQ.

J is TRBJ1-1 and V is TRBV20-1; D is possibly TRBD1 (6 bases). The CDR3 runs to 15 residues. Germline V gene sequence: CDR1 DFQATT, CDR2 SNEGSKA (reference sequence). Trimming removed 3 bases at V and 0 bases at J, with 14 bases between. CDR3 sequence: CSASPSDSMNTEAFF. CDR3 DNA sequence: TGCAGTGCTAGCCCCTCGGACAGCATGAACACTGAAGCTTTCTTT.

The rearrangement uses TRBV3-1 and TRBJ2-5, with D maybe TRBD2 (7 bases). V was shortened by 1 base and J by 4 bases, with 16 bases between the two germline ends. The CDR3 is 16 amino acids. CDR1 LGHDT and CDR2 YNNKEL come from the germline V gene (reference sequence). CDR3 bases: TGTGCCAGCAGCCAAGTAACAGGGAGGGTTTCAGAGACCCAGTACTTC. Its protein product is CASSQVTGRVSETQYF.

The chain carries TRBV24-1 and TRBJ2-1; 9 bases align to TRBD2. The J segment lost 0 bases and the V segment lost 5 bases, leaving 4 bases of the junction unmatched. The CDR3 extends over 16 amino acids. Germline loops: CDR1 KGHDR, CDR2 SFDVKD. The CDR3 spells CATSGLAANSYNEQFF. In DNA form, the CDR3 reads TGTGCCACCAGTGGACTAGCGGCTAACTCCTACAATGAGCAGTTCTTC.

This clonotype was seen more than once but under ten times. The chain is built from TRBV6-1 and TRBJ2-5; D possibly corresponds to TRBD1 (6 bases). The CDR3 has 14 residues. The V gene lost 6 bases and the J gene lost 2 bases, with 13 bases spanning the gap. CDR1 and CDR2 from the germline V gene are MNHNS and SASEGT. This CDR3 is CASSVTGLQETQYF. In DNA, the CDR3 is TGTGCCAGCAGCGTAACAGGGTTACAAGAGACCCAGTACTTC.

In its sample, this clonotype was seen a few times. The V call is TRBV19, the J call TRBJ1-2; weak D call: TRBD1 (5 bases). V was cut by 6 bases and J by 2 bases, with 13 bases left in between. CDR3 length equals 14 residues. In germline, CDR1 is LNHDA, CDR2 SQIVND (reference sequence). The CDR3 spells CASSGRVGNYGYTF. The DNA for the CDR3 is TGTGCCAGTAGCGGCAGGGTCGGAAACTATGGCTACACCTTC.

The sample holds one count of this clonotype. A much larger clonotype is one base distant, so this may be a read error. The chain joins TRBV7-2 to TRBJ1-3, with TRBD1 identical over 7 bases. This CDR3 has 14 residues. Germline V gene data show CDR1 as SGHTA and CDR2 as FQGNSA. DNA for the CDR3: TGTGCCAGCAGCGAAGACAGGGTTGGAAACACCTTATATTTT. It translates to CASSEDRVGNTLYF.

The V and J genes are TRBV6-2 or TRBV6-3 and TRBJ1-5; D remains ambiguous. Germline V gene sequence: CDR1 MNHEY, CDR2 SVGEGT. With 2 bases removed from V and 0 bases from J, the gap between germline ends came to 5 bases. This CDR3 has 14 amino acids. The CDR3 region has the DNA TGTGCCAGCAGTTACGAGTATAGCAATCAGCCCCAGCATTTT. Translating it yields CASSYEYSNQPQHF.